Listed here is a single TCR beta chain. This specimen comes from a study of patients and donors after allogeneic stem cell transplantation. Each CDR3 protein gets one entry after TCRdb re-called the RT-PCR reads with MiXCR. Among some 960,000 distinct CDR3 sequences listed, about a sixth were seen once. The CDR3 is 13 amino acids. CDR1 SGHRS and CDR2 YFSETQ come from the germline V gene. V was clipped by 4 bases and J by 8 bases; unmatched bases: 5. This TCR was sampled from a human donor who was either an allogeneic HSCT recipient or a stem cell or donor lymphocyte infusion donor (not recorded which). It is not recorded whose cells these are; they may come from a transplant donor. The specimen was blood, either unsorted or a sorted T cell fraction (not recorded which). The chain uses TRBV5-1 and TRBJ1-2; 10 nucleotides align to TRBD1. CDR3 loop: CASSPTGGEGYTF. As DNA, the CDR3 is TGCGCCAGCAGCCCGACAGGGGGCGAGGGCTACACCTTC.